These 11 T cell receptor beta chains originate from one sample sequenced in a study of cytomegalovirus exposure and HLA in healthy donors. The PCR was carried out with 60 Vbeta primers and 13 Jbeta primers. Generated by immunoSEQ multiplex PCR, the TCRdb table keeps only in-frame clones and is missing some. Of 60,000 to 70,000 clones listed, approximately 75% are singletons. The sequenced sample was PBMCs. The receptor source for this set is a man over 45 in good health and CMV-seropositive.

This clone was observed once. This chain uses TRBV15 with TRBJ2-7; D gene ambiguous. Trimming left V 5 bases short and J 2 bases short, with 16 bases between. The germline gives CDR1 LNHNV, CDR2 YYDKDF (reference sequence). This CDR3 is built from 15 residues. This CDR3 is CATSHTAGNTYEQYF. DNA of the CDR3: TGTGCCACCAGCCACACGGCAGGAAATACCTACGAGCAGTACTTC.

This chain links TRBV4-1 with TRBJ2-3, with unresolved D. Trimming took 0 bases from V and 0 from J, leaving 19 bases between them. The CDR3 extends over 19 amino acids. Germline values: CDR1 MGHRA, CDR2 YSYEKL. As DNA, the CDR3 is TGCGCCAGCAGCCAAGATCTAGGCTGGCAGAGTGTTAGCACAGATACGCAGTATTTT. As protein: CASSQDLGWQSVSTDTQYF.

The gene calls are TRBV6-1 and TRBJ1-1, with TRBD1 identical over 8 bases. Trimming at V came to 11 bases and at J to 2 bases, leaving 7 bases not matched to a gene. Germline V lookup: CDR1 MNHNS, CDR2 SASEGT. CDR3 length: 13 residues. CDR3 sequence (DNA): TGTGCCCTGAAGGACAGGGCCAACACTGAAGCTTTCTTT. Translated, it gives CALKDRANTEAFF.

This clone showed up just a few times. The genes are TRBV10-1 and TRBJ2-7, with a tentative D call TRBD1 (5 bases). The CDR3 extends over 14 amino acids. Germline assignment: CDR1 WNHNN and CDR2 SYGVQD (reference sequence). Trimming removed 5 bases from V and 3 bases from J, with 14 bases in between. CDR3 sequence reads: CASSQGRDRYEQYF. As DNA, the CDR3 is TGCGCCAGCAGTCAGGGTAGGGATCGCTACGAGCAGTACTTC.

The gene calls are TRBV4-1 and TRBJ2-1, with 7 bases fitting TRBD2. This CDR3 is built from 14 residues. The J segment lost 8 bases and the V segment lost 3 bases, leaving 7 bases of the junction unmatched. Germline-derived CDR1 and CDR2 are MGHRA and YSYEKL. The CDR3 sequence: CASSQVRGGDEQFF. The CDR3 DNA sequence: TGCGCCAGCAGCCAGGTACGCGGGGGAGATGAGCAGTTCTTC.

V is TRBV29-1 and J is TRBJ1-2; D call uncertain. Germline assignment: CDR1 SQVTM and CDR2 ANQGSEA. The CDR3 is made up of 11 amino acids. V gave up 6 bases and J gave up 1 base, with 6 bases separating them. As DNA, the CDR3 is TGCAGCGTCGGTAATAACTATGGCTACACCTTC. The encoded protein is CSVGNNYGYTF.

V is TRBV5-6 and J is TRBJ1-3; D remains unclear. Germline assignment: CDR1 SGHDT and CDR2 YYEEEE. CDR3 size: 11 residues. The V end lost 7 bases, the J end lost 1 base, and 3 bases lay between the germline ends. CDR3 DNA: TGTGCCAGCTCATCTGGAAACACCATATATTTT. This encodes CASSSGNTIYF. Full variable domain (outside the CDR3, taken from reference TRBV5-6 and TRBJ1-3): DAGVTQSPTHLIKTRGQQVTLRCSPKSGHDTVSWYQQALGQGPQFIFQYYEEEERQRGNFPDRFSGHQFPNYSSELNVNALLLGDSALYLCASSSGNTIYFGEGSWLTVV.

The V and J genes are TRBV30 and TRBJ2-3, with TRBD2 identical over 9 bases. CDR1 and CDR2 (germline): GTSNPN, SVGIG (reference sequence). Trimming took 5 bases from V and 5 from J; bases not matched to a gene: 8. The CDR3 is made up of 14 amino acids. The DNA of the CDR3 is TGTGCCTGGGGGGGGCTAGCGGGGAGAGATACGCAGTATTTT. Residues: CAWGGLAGRDTQYF. The whole variable domain, filled in from reference TRBV30 and TRBJ2-3, reads SQTIHQWPATLVQPVGSPLSLECTVEGTSNPNLYWYRQAAGRGLQLLFYSVGIGQISSEVPQNLSASRPQDRQFILSSKKLLLSDSGFYLCAWGGLAGRDTQYFGPGTRLTVL.

The V call is TRBV27, the J call TRBJ1-2, with D tentatively TRBD1 (5 bases). Germline CDR1 is MNHEY and CDR2 is SMNVEV (reference sequence). The V end lost 3 bases, the J end lost 4 bases, and 12 bases lay between the germline ends. This CDR3 contains 14 residues. The CDR3 protein is CASSFPGPGYGYTF. CDR3 nucleotide sequence: TGTGCCAGCAGTTTCCCAGGGCCGGGCTATGGCTACACCTTC.

The chain combines TRBV27 with TRBJ2-7; 8 bases are shared with TRBD2. The germline CDR1 and CDR2 sequences are MNHEY and SMNVEV (reference sequence). The CDR3 totals 13 residues. The junction had 4 bases not matched to a gene; V was cut back by 3 bases and J by 6 bases. CDR3 sequence (DNA): TGTGCCAGCAGTTTTTCTAGCGGGCGCGAGCAGTACTTC. Encoded protein: CASSFSSGREQYF.

The CDR3 region is CASRGLVRTDTQYF. The CDR3 DNA sequence: TGTGCCAGCAGGGGACTAGTCCGCACAGATACGCAGTATTTT. J is TRBJ2-3 and V is TRBV6-1; 8 bases are a match to TRBD2. With V trimmed by 6 bases and J by 1 base, 3 bases remained unmatched. The germline CDR1 and CDR2 sequences are MNHNS and SASEGT. CDR3 size: 14 residues.